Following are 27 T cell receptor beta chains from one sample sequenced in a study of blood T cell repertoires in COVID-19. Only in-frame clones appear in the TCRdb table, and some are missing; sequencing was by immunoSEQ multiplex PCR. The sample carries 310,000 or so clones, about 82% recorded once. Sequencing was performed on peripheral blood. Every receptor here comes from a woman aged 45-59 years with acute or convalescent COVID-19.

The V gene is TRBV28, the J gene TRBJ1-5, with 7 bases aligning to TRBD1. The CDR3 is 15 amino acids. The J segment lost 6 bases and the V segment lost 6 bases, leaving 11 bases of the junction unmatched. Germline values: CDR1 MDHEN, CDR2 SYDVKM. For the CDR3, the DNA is TGTGCCAGCAGGTGGATACAGGGGAATGCTCAGCCCCAGCATTTT. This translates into CASRWIQGNAQPQHF. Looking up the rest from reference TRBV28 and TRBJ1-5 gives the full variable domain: DVKVTQSSRYLVKRTGEKVFLECVQDMDHENMFWYRQDPGLGLRLIYFSYDVKMKEKGDIPEGYSVSREKKERFSLILESASTNQTSMYLCASRWIQGNAQPQHFGDGTRLSIL.

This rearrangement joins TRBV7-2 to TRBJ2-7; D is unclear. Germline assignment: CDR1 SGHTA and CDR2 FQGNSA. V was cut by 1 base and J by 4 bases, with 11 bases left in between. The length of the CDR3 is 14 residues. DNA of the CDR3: TGTGCCAGCAGCTTAGGGCTTACCGATTACGAGCAGTACTTC. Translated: CASSLGLTDYEQYF.

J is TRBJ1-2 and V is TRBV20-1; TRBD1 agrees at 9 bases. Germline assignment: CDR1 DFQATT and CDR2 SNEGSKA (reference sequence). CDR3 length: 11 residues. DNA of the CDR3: TGCACCACGGACAGGGGCTATGGCTACACCTTC. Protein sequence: CTTDRGYGYTF.

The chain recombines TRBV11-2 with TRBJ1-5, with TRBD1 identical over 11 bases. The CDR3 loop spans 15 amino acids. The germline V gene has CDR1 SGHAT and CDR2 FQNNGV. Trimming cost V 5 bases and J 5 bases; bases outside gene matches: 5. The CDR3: CASSRGDRGYQPQHF. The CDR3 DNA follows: TGTGCCAGCAGCCGGGGGGACAGGGGGTATCAGCCCCAGCATTTT.

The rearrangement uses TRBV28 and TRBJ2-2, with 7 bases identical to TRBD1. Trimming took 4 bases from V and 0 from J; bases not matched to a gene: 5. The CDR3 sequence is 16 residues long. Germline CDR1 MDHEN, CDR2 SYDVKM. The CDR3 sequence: CASSSRDSANTGELFF. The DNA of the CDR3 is TGTGCCAGCAGTTCTCGGGACAGTGCGAACACCGGGGAGCTGTTTTTT.

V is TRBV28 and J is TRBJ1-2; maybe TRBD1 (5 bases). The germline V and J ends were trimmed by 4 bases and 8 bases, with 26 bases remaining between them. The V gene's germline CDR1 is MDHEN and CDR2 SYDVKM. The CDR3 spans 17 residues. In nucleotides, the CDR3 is TGTGCCAGCAGTTCGCCCGGATCAGGGAGGGTAACGCGCGGCTACACCTTC. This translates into CASSSPGSGRVTRGYTF.

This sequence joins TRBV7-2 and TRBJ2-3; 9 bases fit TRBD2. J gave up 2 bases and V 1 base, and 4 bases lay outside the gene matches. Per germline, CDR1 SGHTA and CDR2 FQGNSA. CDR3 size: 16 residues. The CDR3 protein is CASSLVRGGATDTQYF. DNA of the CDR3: TGTGCCAGCAGCTTAGTGCGGGGGGGGGCCACAGATACGCAGTATTTT. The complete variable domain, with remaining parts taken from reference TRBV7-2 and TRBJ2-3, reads GAGVSQSPSNKVTEKGKDVELRCDPISGHTALYWYRQSLGQGLEFLIYFQGNSAPDKSGLPSDRFSAERTGGSVSTLTIQRTQQEDSAVYLCASSLVRGGATDTQYFGPGTRLTVL.

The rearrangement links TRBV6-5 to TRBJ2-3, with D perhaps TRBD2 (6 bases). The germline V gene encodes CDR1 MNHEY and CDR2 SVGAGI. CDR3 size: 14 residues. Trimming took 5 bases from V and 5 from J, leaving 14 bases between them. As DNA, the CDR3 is TGTGCCAGCAGTCCCTTGCGCGGGGTAGATACGCAGTATTTT. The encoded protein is CASSPLRGVDTQYF.

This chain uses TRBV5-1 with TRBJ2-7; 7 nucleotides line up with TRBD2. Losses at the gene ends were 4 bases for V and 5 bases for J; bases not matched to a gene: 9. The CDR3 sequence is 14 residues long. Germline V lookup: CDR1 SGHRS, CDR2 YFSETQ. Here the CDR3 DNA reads TGCGCCAGCAGCAGGGGCGGGAGCACAGACGAGCAGTACTTC. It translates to CASSRGGSTDEQYF. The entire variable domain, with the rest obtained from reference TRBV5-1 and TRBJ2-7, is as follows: KAGVTQTPRYLIKTRGQQVTLSCSPISGHRSVSWYQQTPGQGLQFLFEYFSETQRNKGNFPGRFSGRQFSNSRSEMNVSTLELGDSALYLCASSRGGSTDEQYFGPGTRLTVT.

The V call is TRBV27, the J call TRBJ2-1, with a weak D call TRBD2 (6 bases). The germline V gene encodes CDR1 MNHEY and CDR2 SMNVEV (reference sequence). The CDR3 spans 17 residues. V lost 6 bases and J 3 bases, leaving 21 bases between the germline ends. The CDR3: CASRPSGGWRDYNEQFF. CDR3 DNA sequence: TGTGCCAGCAGACCCTCGGGCGGTTGGCGGGACTACAATGAGCAGTTCTTC.

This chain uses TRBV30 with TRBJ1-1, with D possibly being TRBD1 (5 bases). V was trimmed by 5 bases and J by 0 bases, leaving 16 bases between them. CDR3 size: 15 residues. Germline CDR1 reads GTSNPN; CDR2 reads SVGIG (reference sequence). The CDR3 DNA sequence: TGTGCCTGGTCATTGCCCGGGGGGGTGAACACTGAAGCTTTCTTT. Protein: CAWSLPGGVNTEAFF.

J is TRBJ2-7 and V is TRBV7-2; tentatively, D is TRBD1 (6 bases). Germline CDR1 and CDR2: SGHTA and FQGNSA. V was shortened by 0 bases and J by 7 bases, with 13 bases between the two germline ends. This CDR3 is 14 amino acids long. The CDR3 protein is CASSLAGQYGEQYF. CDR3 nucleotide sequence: TGTGCCAGCAGCTTAGCTGGACAGTATGGGGAGCAGTACTTC.

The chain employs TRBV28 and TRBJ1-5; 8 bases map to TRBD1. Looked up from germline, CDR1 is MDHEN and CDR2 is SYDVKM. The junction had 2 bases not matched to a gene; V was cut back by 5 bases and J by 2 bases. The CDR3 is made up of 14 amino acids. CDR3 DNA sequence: TGTGCCAGCAGTACAGGGGGAGGCAATCAGCCCCAGCATTTT. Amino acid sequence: CASSTGGGNQPQHF.

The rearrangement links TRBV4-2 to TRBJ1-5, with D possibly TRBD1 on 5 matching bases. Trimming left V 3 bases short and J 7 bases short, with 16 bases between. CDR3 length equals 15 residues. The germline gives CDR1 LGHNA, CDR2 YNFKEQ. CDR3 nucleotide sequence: TGTGCCAGCAGCCAGGCGACGGGGGGGAGACAGCCCCAGCATTTT. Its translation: CASSQATGGRQPQHF.

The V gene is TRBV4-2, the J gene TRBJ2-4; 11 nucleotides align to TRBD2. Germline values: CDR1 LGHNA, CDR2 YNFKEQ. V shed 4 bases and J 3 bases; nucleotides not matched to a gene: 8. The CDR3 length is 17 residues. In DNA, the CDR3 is TGTGCCAGCAGCCCCGGCCTAGCGGGAGGAGGCAAAAACATTCAGTACTTC. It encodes CASSPGLAGGGKNIQYF.

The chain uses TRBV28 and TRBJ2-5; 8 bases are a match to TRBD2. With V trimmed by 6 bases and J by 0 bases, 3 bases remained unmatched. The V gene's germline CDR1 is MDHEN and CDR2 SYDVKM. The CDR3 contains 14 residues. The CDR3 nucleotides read TGTGCCAGCAGAACACTAGCGGACCAAGAGACCCAGTACTTC. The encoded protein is CASRTLADQETQYF.

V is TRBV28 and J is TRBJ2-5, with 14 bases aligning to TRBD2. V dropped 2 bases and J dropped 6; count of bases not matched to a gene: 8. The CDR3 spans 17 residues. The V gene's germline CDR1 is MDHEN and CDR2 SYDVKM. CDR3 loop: CASSLVGTSGRGKTQYF. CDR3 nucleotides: TGTGCCAGCAGTTTAGTGGGGACTAGCGGGAGAGGGAAGACCCAGTACTTC.

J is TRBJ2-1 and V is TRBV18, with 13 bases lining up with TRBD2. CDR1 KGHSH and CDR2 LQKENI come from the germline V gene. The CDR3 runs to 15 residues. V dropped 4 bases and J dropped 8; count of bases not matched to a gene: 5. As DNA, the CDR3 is TGTGCCAGCTCACGGACTAGCGGGAGCCGGCATGAGCAGTTCTTC. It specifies CASSRTSGSRHEQFF.

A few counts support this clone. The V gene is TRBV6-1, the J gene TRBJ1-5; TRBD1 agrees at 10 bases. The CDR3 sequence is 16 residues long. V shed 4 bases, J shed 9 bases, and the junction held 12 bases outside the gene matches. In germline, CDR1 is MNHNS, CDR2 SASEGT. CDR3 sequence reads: CASSGNWDRGTVPQHF. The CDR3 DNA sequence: TGTGCCAGCAGTGGTAATTGGGACAGGGGAACGGTGCCCCAGCATTTT.

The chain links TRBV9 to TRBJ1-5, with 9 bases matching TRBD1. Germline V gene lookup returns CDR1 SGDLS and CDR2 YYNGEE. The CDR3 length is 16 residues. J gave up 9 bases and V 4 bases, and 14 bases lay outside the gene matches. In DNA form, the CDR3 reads TGTGCCAGCAGCAAGAACGGGACAGGGACCGTGTGGCCCCAGCATTTT. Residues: CASSKNGTGTVWPQHF.

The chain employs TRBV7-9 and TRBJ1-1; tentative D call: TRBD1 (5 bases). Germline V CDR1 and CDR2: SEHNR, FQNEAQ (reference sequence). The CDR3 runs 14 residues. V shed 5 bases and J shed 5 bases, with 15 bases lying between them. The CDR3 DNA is TGTGCCAGCAGCCCGGGCGGGGGACGGACTGAAGCTTTCTTT. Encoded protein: CASSPGGGRTEAFF.

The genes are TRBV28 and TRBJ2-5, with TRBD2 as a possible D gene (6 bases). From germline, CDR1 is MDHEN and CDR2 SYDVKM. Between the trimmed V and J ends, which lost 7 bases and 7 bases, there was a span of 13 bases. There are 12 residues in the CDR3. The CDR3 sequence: CASTWGEATQYF. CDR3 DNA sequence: TGTGCCAGCACCTGGGGGGAAGCGACCCAGTACTTC.

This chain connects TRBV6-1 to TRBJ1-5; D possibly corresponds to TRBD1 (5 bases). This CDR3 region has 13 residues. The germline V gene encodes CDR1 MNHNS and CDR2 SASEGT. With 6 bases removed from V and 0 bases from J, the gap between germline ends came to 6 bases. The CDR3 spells CASRQDSNQPQHF. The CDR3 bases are TGTGCCAGCAGACAGGATAGCAATCAGCCCCAGCATTTT.

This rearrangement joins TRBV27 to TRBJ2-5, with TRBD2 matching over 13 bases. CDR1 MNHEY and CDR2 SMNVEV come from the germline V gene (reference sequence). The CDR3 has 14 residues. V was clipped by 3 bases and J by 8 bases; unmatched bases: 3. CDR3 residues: CASSFRTSGSTQYF. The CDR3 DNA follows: TGTGCCAGCAGTTTTCGGACTAGCGGGAGTACCCAGTACTTC.

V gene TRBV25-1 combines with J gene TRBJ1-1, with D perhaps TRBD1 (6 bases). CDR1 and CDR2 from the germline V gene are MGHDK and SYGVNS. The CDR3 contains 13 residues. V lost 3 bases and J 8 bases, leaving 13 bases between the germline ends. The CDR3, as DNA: TGTGCCAGCAGTGACGTCGGACAGCAGGAAGCTTTCTTT. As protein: CASSDVGQQEAFF.

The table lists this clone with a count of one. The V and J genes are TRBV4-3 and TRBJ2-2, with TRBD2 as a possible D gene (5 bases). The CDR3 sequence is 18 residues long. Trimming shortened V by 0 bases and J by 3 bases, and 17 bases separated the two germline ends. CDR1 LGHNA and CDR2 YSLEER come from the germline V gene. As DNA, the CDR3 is TGCGCCAGCAGCCAAGATAAATCGGTCCTGGGAGACACCGGGGAGCTGTTTTTT. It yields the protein CASSQDKSVLGDTGELFF.

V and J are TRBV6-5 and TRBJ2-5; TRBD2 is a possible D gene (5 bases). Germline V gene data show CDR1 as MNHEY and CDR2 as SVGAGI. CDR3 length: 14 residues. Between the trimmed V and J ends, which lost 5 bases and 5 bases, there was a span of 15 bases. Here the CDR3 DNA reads TGTGCCAGCAGTCCTGGACCGGGGTTGGAGACCCAGTACTTC. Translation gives CASSPGPGLETQYF.